This T cell receptor beta chain was documented in a study of vaccination effects on CD4 cells after COVID-19. Study as a whole: Sampling occurred a median 72 days post second dose, range 14 to 241. Findings of the study overall: Only a single clone (1 of 255 vaccine-induced clones in healthy vaccinees) cross-reacted with common cold coronaviruses.

Before sequencing took place, the ViraFEST assay used viral peptide pools to expand antigen-specific CD4+ T cells. The culture ran for around ten days before CD4+ T cells were isolated. Each participant received a vaccine that was either BNT162b2 or mRNA-1273, given as two doses. None of these healthy vaccinees had been infected with SARS-CoV-2 before vaccination. On day 3 and again on day 7, half the medium was replaced with IL-2 medium. V shed 6 bases and J shed 4 bases, with 9 bases lying between them. CDR3 length equals 13 residues. The V gene's germline CDR1 is ENHRY and CDR2 SYGVKD. Method: immunoSEQ multiplex PCR; TCRdb's copy keeps in-frame clones and lacks some. The table includes approximately 16,000 clones, 70% detected once. With regard to this clone: Its target is unknown.

The chain has TRBV10-3 and TRBJ2-2, with D tentatively TRBD2 (5 bases). This TCR derives from a human donor who received a COVID-19 vaccine. The sequences come from CD4+ T cells from PBMCs cultured with SARS-CoV-2 spike peptides, collected after COVID-19 vaccination. The CDR3 DNA reads as TGTGCCATCAGCGGAGCGGCCACCGGGGAGCTGTTTTTT. This encodes CAISGAATGELFF.